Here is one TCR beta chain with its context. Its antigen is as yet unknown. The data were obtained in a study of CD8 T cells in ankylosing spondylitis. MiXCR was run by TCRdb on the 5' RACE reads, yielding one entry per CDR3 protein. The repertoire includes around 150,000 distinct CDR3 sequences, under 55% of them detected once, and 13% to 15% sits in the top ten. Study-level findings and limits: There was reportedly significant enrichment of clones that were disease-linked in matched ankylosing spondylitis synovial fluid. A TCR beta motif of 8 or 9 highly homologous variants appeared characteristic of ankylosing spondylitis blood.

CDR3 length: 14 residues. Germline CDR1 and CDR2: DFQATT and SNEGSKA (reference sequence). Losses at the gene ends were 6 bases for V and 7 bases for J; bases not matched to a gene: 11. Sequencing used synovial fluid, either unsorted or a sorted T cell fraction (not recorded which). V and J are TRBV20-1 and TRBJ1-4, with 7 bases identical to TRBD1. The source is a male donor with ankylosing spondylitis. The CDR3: CSANQGVFSEKLFF. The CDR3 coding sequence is TGCAGTGCGAATCAGGGGGTCTTTAGTGAAAAACTGTTTTTT.